The clone carrying this TCR beta chain occurred many times. Antigen unknown. V shed 6 bases and J shed 7 bases, with 16 bases lying between them. The CDR3 is 13 residues long. Germline V gene lookup returns CDR1 DFQATT and CDR2 SNEGSKA (reference sequence). The sample belongs to a study of T-cell reconstitution after alpha-beta-depleted transplantation in children. Study findings and constraints: After transplant, high TCRbeta diversity at day 60 in some patients arose from surviving recipient T cells and thymic progenitors.

The TCRbeta library was prepared with unique molecular identifiers. TCRdb recomputed calls from the PCR reads with MiXCR, one row per CDR3 protein. The repertoire includes around 670,000 distinct CDR3 sequences, around 13% of them detected once, and 0.79% sits in the top ten. The V call is TRBV20-1, the J call TRBJ1-5; D is unclear. The sequence was obtained from a girl aged 2 to 10 with congenital amegakaryocytic thrombocytopenia, due to receive a stem cell transplant. This specimen was PBMCs, taken before TCRalphabeta/CD19-depleted stem cell transplant. The CDR3 bases are TGCAGTGCCGCGGAGTTAGATGAACAGCCCCAGCATTTT. Translation: CSAAELDEQPQHF.